Presented here are 16 T cell receptor beta chains from one specimen sequenced in a study of cytomegalovirus exposure and HLA in healthy donors. It was with 60 Vbeta and 13 Jbeta primers that the PCR ran. Produced via immunoSEQ multiplex PCR; TCRdb's table is partial and in-frame only. The sample features 100,000 to 150,000 clones, with about 0.93% in its top ten. Sequenced input: PBMCs. These receptors were taken from a man between 18 and 35 years old in good health and CMV-seronegative.

The chain couples TRBV5-1 to TRBJ2-3; 9 positions agree with TRBD1. V lost 4 bases and J lost 3; bases outside the gene matches: 6. Germline assignment: CDR1 SGHRS and CDR2 YFSETQ. The CDR3 has 15 amino acids. The CDR3 DNA is TGCGCCAGCAGCGAGACAGGGGGAAGGACAGATACGCAGTATTTT. This encodes CASSETGGRTDTQYF.

This chain joins TRBV30 and TRBJ1-2; D possibly corresponds to TRBD1 (6 bases). In germline, CDR1 is GTSNPN, CDR2 SVGIG (reference sequence). Trimming stripped 3 bases from V and 8 bases from J, with 16 bases between. The CDR3 runs 13 residues. The CDR3 DNA reads TGTGCCTGGAGATATAGAGGGGGTATAGGCTACACCTTC. This translates into CAWRYRGGIGYTF.

The V and J genes are TRBV2 and TRBJ2-3, with 7 positions matching TRBD2. Germline values: CDR1 SNHLY, CDR2 FYNNEI. CDR3 length equals 15 residues. The V segment lost 7 bases and the J segment 4 bases; nucleotides outside the gene matches: 11. CDR3 region: CASNLLATSADTQYF. Here the CDR3 DNA reads TGTGCCAGCAATCTACTAGCGACCAGCGCAGATACGCAGTATTTT.

V is TRBV30 and J is TRBJ1-1, with D hard to call. Germline V gives CDR1 GTSNPN, CDR2 SVGIG (reference sequence). This CDR3 spans 10 amino acids. Trimming shortened V by 7 bases and J by 8 bases, and 11 bases separated the two germline ends. CDR3 amino acids: CASSLSEAFF. CDR3 in DNA: TGTGCCTCCTCACTCTCGGAAGCTTTCTTT.

The chain couples TRBV7-9 to TRBJ2-7, with unresolved D. This CDR3 is built from 12 residues. The V gene's germline CDR1 is SEHNR and CDR2 FQNEAQ (reference sequence). Trimming removed 6 bases from V and 4 bases from J, with 10 bases in between. CDR3 nucleotides: TGTGCCAGCAGTCCCTTTTTTTACGAGCAGTACTTC. This translates into CASSPFFYEQYF.

J is TRBJ1-5 and V is TRBV18; the D is unclear. CDR3 length: 14 amino acids. The V gene lost 8 bases and the J gene lost 3 bases, with 14 bases spanning the gap. Germline V CDR1 and CDR2: KGHSH, LQKENI. In nucleotides, the CDR3 is TGTGCCAGCGCAACCACAGTCACCAATCAGCCCCAGCATTTT. Translating it yields CASATTVTNQPQHF.

V usage is TRBV29-1 and J usage is TRBJ2-5; D is uncertain. The CDR3 covers 11 residues. Per the germline V gene, CDR1 is SQVTM and CDR2 is ANQGSEA. V dropped 8 bases and J dropped 4 bases, with 11 bases sitting between them. This CDR3 reads CSISPGETQYF. The CDR3 coding sequence is TGCAGCATTTCACCGGGAGAGACCCAGTACTTC.

The V call is TRBV4-1, the J call TRBJ2-1; 8 nucleotides match TRBD2. Per germline, CDR1 MGHRA and CDR2 YSYEKL. CDR3 length equals 19 residues. V lost 0 bases, J lost 1 base, and 11 bases stayed unmatched. The CDR3 loop is CASSQEGLDSGRSYNEQFF. In DNA form, the CDR3 reads TGCGCCAGCAGCCAAGAAGGGTTAGACAGCGGGAGATCCTACAATGAGCAGTTCTTC.

V is TRBV9 and J is TRBJ2-1; D might be TRBD2 (5 bases). Germline V gene data show CDR1 as SGDLS and CDR2 as YYNGEE. This CDR3 is built from 18 residues. V was pared by 3 bases and J by 5 bases, with 24 bases between. The CDR3 sequence is CASSAKVLRAGGDNEQFF. The CDR3 DNA reads TGTGCCAGCAGCGCTAAAGTGCTTCGTGCGGGTGGGGACAATGAGCAGTTCTTC.

The chain recombines TRBV6-1 with TRBJ2-1, with D tentatively TRBD2 (5 bases). The CDR3 spans 14 residues. From germline, CDR1 is MNHNS and CDR2 SASEGT. V was cut by 5 bases and J by 2 bases, with 10 bases left in between. CDR3 loop: CASSPRGTYNEQFF. In nucleotides, the CDR3 is TGTGCCAGCAGTCCTCGGGGAACCTACAATGAGCAGTTCTTC.

This rearrangement joins TRBV7-9 to TRBJ2-3, with 8 nucleotides matching TRBD2. The length of the CDR3 is 16 residues. Germline values: CDR1 SEHNR, CDR2 FQNEAQ (reference sequence). The ends lost 1 base at V and 5 bases at J; junction bases unmatched: 8. CDR3 nucleotide sequence: TGTGCCAGCAGCTTAGGAGATCGGGGGGGGAGAGATACGCAGTATTTT. Amino acid sequence: CASSLGDRGGRDTQYF.

CDR3 nucleotides: TGTGCCAGCAGTTACGGGGGCGGGGGCACTGAAGCTTTCTTT. Translated, it gives CASSYGGGGTEAFF. The chain carries TRBV6-6 and TRBJ1-1; D is possibly TRBD1 (6 bases). This CDR3 is built from 14 residues. CDR1 is MNHNY and CDR2 is SVGAGI in the germline V gene (reference sequence). The germline V and J ends were trimmed by 2 bases and 4 bases, with 11 bases remaining between them.

The chain has TRBV5-1 and TRBJ1-5; TRBD1 might be the D (5 bases). This CDR3 spans 15 amino acids. Per germline, CDR1 SGHRS and CDR2 YFSETQ. V lost 0 bases to trimming and J lost 4 bases, with 11 bases between them. CDR3 sequence: CASSLDGGRNQPQHF. CDR3 nucleotide sequence: TGCGCCAGCAGCTTGGACGGGGGTCGGAATCAGCCCCAGCATTTT.

CDR3 sequence reads: CASSPPAQGQNYGYTF. Here the CDR3 DNA reads TGTGCCAGCAGCCCTCCGGCGCAGGGGCAAAACTATGGCTACACCTTC. The chain recombines TRBV7-2 with TRBJ1-2, with a weak D call TRBD1 (6 bases). Per germline, CDR1 SGHTA and CDR2 FQGNSA. Trimming shortened V by 5 bases and J by 2 bases, and 18 bases separated the two germline ends. This CDR3 region has 16 residues.

The chain recombines TRBV18 with TRBJ2-7; D remains ambiguous. The germline CDR1 and CDR2 sequences are KGHSH and LQKENI. V gave up 0 bases and J gave up 5 bases, with 14 bases separating them. This CDR3 contains 15 residues. The CDR3 DNA sequence: TGTGCCAGCTCACCACCGGCGGTGAGGCCCCACGAGCAGTACTTC. This gives the protein CASSPPAVRPHEQYF.

This chain links TRBV11-2 with TRBJ2-7; D is perhaps TRBD1 (6 bases). The V gene lost 4 bases and the J gene lost 0 bases, with 13 bases spanning the gap. The CDR3 loop spans 15 amino acids. Germline CDR1 is SGHAT and CDR2 is FQNNGV. CDR3 sequence reads: CASSSITGSSYEQYF. In DNA form, the CDR3 reads TGTGCCAGCAGCTCAATCACAGGGTCCTCCTACGAGCAGTACTTC.